The 32 T cell receptor beta chains listed next were all sequenced from one sample in a study of vaccination effects on CD4 cells after COVID-19. Before sequencing took place, the ViraFEST assay used viral peptide pools to expand antigen-specific CD4+ T cells. At the end of less than 12 days of culture, CD4+ T cells were isolated. Vaccinees lacked prior SARS-CoV-2 infection and tested negative for nucleocapsid antibodies. No antigen is known for these receptors. Clones were sequenced by immunoSEQ multiplex PCR, and TCRdb holds only the in-frame ones, with some missing. The sample consists of 62,000 or so clones, 75% to 85% of them appearing once. The source material was CD4+ T cells from PBMCs cultured with SARS-CoV-2 spike peptides, sampled before COVID-19 vaccination. These TCRs come from a human donor who received a COVID-19 vaccine.

This chain uses TRBV18 with TRBJ1-6; no clear D gene. The CDR3 loop spans 17 amino acids. Germline V gene lookup returns CDR1 KGHSH and CDR2 LQKENI. V was pared by 4 bases and J by 3 bases, with 16 bases between. In DNA, the CDR3 is TGTGCCAGCTCACTTGTGGTGGGGAACAACTATAATTCACCCCTCCACTTT. Amino acids: CASSLVVGNNYNSPLHF.

This chain uses TRBV5-4 with TRBJ2-5, with 7 nucleotides matching TRBD2. Trimming removed 0 bases from V and 4 bases from J; junction bases left unmatched: 6. CDR3 length: 15 residues. Germline V lookup: CDR1 SGHNT, CDR2 YYREEE (reference sequence). In DNA, the CDR3 is TGTGCCAGCAGCTTGGTTCCCGGGGGGAGAGAGACCCAGTACTTC. As protein: CASSLVPGGRETQYF.

V usage is TRBV5-1 and J usage is TRBJ1-1; a possible D gene is TRBD1 (6 bases). Germline-derived CDR1 and CDR2 are SGHRS and YFSETQ. Deletions cut 2 bases from V and 0 bases from J, with 11 bases between. The CDR3 is made up of 15 amino acids. CDR3 sequence: CASSLSGTLNTEAFF. The DNA for the CDR3 is TGCGCCAGCAGCTTATCCGGGACACTGAACACTGAAGCTTTCTTT. Looking up the rest from reference TRBV5-1 and TRBJ1-1 gives the full variable domain: KAGVTQTPRYLIKTRGQQVTLSCSPISGHRSVSWYQQTPGQGLQFLFEYFSETQRNKGNFPGRFSGRQFSNSRSEMNVSTLELGDSALYLCASSLSGTLNTEAFFGQGTRLTVV.

The chain combines TRBV5-4 with TRBJ2-3, with D unclear. Trimming took 5 bases from V and 0 from J, leaving 13 bases between them. Germline CDR1 SGHNT, CDR2 YYREEE (reference sequence). The CDR3 is 15 residues long. The CDR3 sequence: CASSDMTTSTDTQYF. CDR3 bases: TGTGCCAGCAGTGACATGACAACTAGCACAGATACGCAGTATTTT.

The chain employs TRBV3-1 (or the pseudogene TRBV3-2) and TRBJ2-3, with D perhaps TRBD2 (5 bases). The CDR3 length is 14 residues. Looked up from germline, CDR1 is LGHDT and CDR2 is YNNKEL (reference sequence). V lost 4 bases to trimming and J lost 4 bases, with 12 bases between them. The DNA of the CDR3 is TGTGCCAGCAGCCTTCACACCGGGGCAGATACGCAGTATTTT. This sequence encodes CASSLHTGADTQYF.

DNA for the CDR3: TGTGCCACCAGCAGAGATGTCACGATCCGTGGCTACACCTTC. Residues: CATSRDVTIRGYTF. V and J are TRBV15 and TRBJ1-2, with unresolved D. V was pared by 0 bases and J by 7 bases, with 12 bases between. Germline CDR1 and CDR2: LNHNV and YYDKDF (reference sequence). CDR3 size: 14 residues.

This clone was recorded a few times. This chain connects TRBV2 to TRBJ1-5; D is possibly TRBD1 (5 bases). In germline, CDR1 is SNHLY, CDR2 FYNNEI. CDR3 size: 13 residues. V lost 6 bases and J lost 4, with 10 bases in between. CDR3 DNA: TGTGCCAGCAGCGACAGTCCAAATCAGCCCCAGCATTTT. The encoded protein is CASSDSPNQPQHF.

The V gene is TRBV6-4, the J gene TRBJ1-5; D uncertain. Germline CDR1 MRHNA, CDR2 SNTAGT. This CDR3 is 17 amino acids long. Between the trimmed V and J ends, which lost 8 bases and 3 bases, there was a span of 23 bases. The CDR3 bases are TGTGCCAGCTTCCCCGGATGGGTGACGGACCCCAATCAGCCCCAGCATTTT. Its protein product is CASFPGWVTDPNQPQHF.

The chain combines TRBV6-5 with TRBJ1-2; possible D gene TRBD1, 5 bases. V was cut by 8 bases and J by 8 bases, with 18 bases left in between. The CDR3 contains 13 residues. CDR1 MNHEY and CDR2 SVGAGI come from the germline V gene. CDR3 protein: CASSSGGWRGYTF. As DNA, the CDR3 is TGTGCCAGCTCGAGCGGGGGATGGAGGGGCTACACCTTC.

The V and J genes are TRBV7-2 and TRBJ1-5, with D tentatively TRBD1 (6 bases). The CDR3 runs to 13 residues. Trimming took 2 bases from V and 5 from J, leaving 7 bases between them. In germline, CDR1 is SGHTA, CDR2 FQGNSA. This CDR3 is CASSLKGDQPQHF. Written as DNA, the CDR3 is TGTGCCAGCAGCTTAAAGGGGGATCAGCCCCAGCATTTT.

The V call is TRBV24-1, the J call TRBJ1-1; tentative D call: TRBD1 (5 bases). With 8 bases removed from V and 3 bases from J, the gap between germline ends came to 27 bases. The CDR3 totals 18 residues. CDR1 is KGHDR, CDR2 SFDVKD, per germline. CDR3 region: CATTIWGNFRIFYTEAFF. CDR3 DNA: TGTGCCACCACCATTTGGGGGAATTTCAGGATATTTTACACTGAAGCTTTCTTT.

V gene TRBV28 combines with J gene TRBJ2-7; D might be TRBD1 (6 bases). The CDR3 extends over 13 amino acids. Germline V gene data show CDR1 as MDHEN and CDR2 as SYDVKM. The ends were cut back, 6 bases at V and 2 bases at J, with 11 bases in the middle. The CDR3 DNA sequence: TGTGCCAGCAGGCTAGACAGGCCCTACGAGCAGTACGTC. As protein: CASRLDRPYEQYV.

This clone was seen just once. V is TRBV4-1 and J is TRBJ2-7, with D possibly TRBD1 on 7 matching bases. This CDR3 spans 17 amino acids. V was pared by 0 bases and J by 3 bases, with 18 bases between. CDR1 and CDR2 (germline): MGHRA, YSYEKL. This CDR3 is CASSQDYQAGQIYEQYV. The CDR3 nucleotides are TGCGCCAGCAGCCAAGATTATCAGGCGGGACAGATCTACGAGCAGTACGTC.

This chain links TRBV2 with TRBJ2-7; 8 positions match TRBD1. This CDR3 has 13 amino acids. Per the germline V gene, CDR1 is SNHLY and CDR2 is FYNNEI. CDR3 DNA: TGTGCCAGCAGGGGTAGTTACGGGACAGGTTTCCCCGTC. It translates to CASRGSYGTGFPV.

The J gene is TRBJ2-1, the V gene TRBV3-1 (or the pseudogene TRBV3-2), with 10 nucleotides matching TRBD2. V gave up 2 bases and J gave up 4 bases; unmatched junction bases: 8. The germline CDR1 and CDR2 sequences are LGHDT and YNNKEL (reference sequence). CDR3 length: 17 residues. Here the CDR3 DNA reads TGTGCCAGCAGCCAATCTACTGGGACTAGCGTGTACAATGAGCAGTTCTTC. Protein sequence: CASSQSTGTSVYNEQFF.

This sequence joins TRBV19 and TRBJ1-1; TRBD1 might be the D (5 bases). Germline V gene sequence: CDR1 LNHDA, CDR2 SQIVND (reference sequence). CDR3 length: 14 amino acids. With 7 bases removed from V and 5 bases from J, the gap between germline ends came to 17 bases. This CDR3 is CASTRGYGGTEAFF. The CDR3 DNA follows: TGTGCCAGTACCCGTGGATACGGGGGGACTGAAGCTTTCTTT.

The rearrangement uses TRBV6-2 or TRBV6-3 and TRBJ2-2; no definite D call. Germline assignment: CDR1 MNHEY and CDR2 SVGEGT. Trimming removed 6 bases from V and 2 bases from J, with 1 base in between. The CDR3 has 11 residues. The CDR3 coding sequence is TGTGCCAGCAGCAACACCGGGGAGCTGTTTTTT. Its protein is CASSNTGELFF.

The chain combines TRBV4-1 with TRBJ2-1, with 8 positions matching TRBD1. After removal of 3 bases from V and 0 bases from J, the junction contained 4 bases not matched to a gene. Germline CDR1 MGHRA, CDR2 YSYEKL. The CDR3 extends over 16 amino acids. In DNA form, the CDR3 reads TGCGCCAGCAGCCAGGGAACAGGGGGCTCCTACAATGAGCAGTTCTTC. It encodes CASSQGTGGSYNEQFF.

The chain carries TRBV30 and TRBJ1-1; no reliable D call. Germline loops: CDR1 GTSNPN, CDR2 SVGIG (reference sequence). This CDR3 contains 13 residues. Deletions cut 1 base from V and 1 base from J, with 7 bases between. The chain's CDR3 is CAWSGQANTEAFF. In DNA form, the CDR3 reads TGTGCCTGGAGTGGCCAAGCGAACACTGAAGCTTTCTTT.

The chain is built from TRBV29-1 and TRBJ2-4; tentatively, D is TRBD1 (5 bases). Germline V gene sequence: CDR1 SQVTM, CDR2 ANQGSEA. The V gene lost 1 base and the J gene lost 10 bases, with 14 bases spanning the gap. This CDR3 comprises 13 residues. The CDR3 DNA reads TGCAGCGTTGAAGCTAAAGGGGTTGGAATTCAGTACTTC. Its translation: CSVEAKGVGIQYF.

This chain joins TRBV6-4 and TRBJ1-1; no clear D. The length of the CDR3 is 14 residues. Trimming removed 3 bases at V and 5 bases at J, with 13 bases between. In germline, CDR1 is MRHNA, CDR2 SNTAGT. CDR3 bases: TGTGCCAGCAGTGAATTAGGTCTGCAGACTGAAGCTTTCTTT. Amino acid sequence: CASSELGLQTEAFF.

Only a few counts were recorded for this clone. The CDR3 region is CASRGQKSWNTEAFF. CDR3 DNA sequence: TGTGCAAGTCGCGGTCAGAAGAGTTGGAACACTGAAGCTTTCTTT. The genes are TRBV12-2 and TRBJ1-1. TRBV12-2 is a pseudogene locus. This CDR3 is 15 amino acids long.

This chain joins TRBV24-1 and TRBJ2-1; the D gene is possibly TRBD2 (7 bases). The germline V and J ends were trimmed by 3 bases and 2 bases, with 13 bases remaining between them. Germline CDR1 reads KGHDR; CDR2 reads SFDVKD. This CDR3 is built from 16 residues. For the CDR3, the DNA is TGTGCCACCAGTGATCCGGAGGGGGGGACCTACAATGAGCAGTTCTTC. Translated, it gives CATSDPEGGTYNEQFF.

This chain connects TRBV7-2 to TRBJ1-4; D remains unclear. Trimming pared 3 bases from V and 9 bases from J, leaving 11 bases between. This CDR3 is built from 13 residues. Per germline, CDR1 SGHTA and CDR2 FQGNSA. The CDR3 spells CASSFTSTQKLFF. Here the CDR3 DNA reads TGTGCCAGCAGCTTTACATCAACCCAAAAACTGTTTTTT.

V is TRBV7-3 and J is TRBJ2-7; the D is unclear. Per germline, CDR1 SGHTA and CDR2 FQGTGA. Between the trimmed V and J ends, which lost 2 bases and 2 bases, there was a span of 16 bases. CDR3 size: 16 residues. This CDR3 reads CASSLGAGRTTYEQYV. The CDR3, as DNA: TGTGCCAGCAGCTTAGGAGCAGGCCGCACTACCTACGAGCAGTACGTC.

The chain links TRBV28 to TRBJ2-4; D could derive from TRBD1 or TRBD2 (5 bases each). Trimming stripped 8 bases from V and 1 base from J, with 15 bases between. Per the germline V gene, CDR1 is MDHEN and CDR2 is SYDVKM. CDR3 size: 15 residues. CDR3 sequence: CASVGSGHAKNIQYF. Here the CDR3 DNA reads TGTGCCAGCGTGGGGTCGGGGCACGCCAAAAACATTCAGTACTTC.

The chain employs TRBV24-1 and TRBJ2-5, with 8 bases aligning to TRBD2. In germline, CDR1 is KGHDR, CDR2 SFDVKD. The CDR3 contains 15 residues. Trimming took 3 bases from V and 2 from J; bases not matched to a gene: 4. CDR3 loop: CATSDLLAEQETQYF. As DNA, the CDR3 is TGTGCCACCAGTGATCTACTAGCGGAGCAAGAGACCCAGTACTTC.

The chain links TRBV24-1 to TRBJ2-1, with 13 bases lining up with TRBD2. V lost 2 bases, J lost 0 bases, and 6 bases stayed unmatched. The CDR3 runs to 19 residues. Looked up from germline, CDR1 is KGHDR and CDR2 is SFDVKD. As DNA, the CDR3 is TGTGCCACCAGTGATTCCAGGACTAGCGGGGGTACCTCCTACAATGAGCAGTTCTTC. It encodes CATSDSRTSGGTSYNEQFF.

The rearrangement links TRBV4-1 to TRBJ2-5, with TRBD1 identical over 9 bases. Germline V lookup: CDR1 MGHRA, CDR2 YSYEKL. The CDR3 is 16 amino acids. Unmatched junction bases numbered 4, after V lost 1 base and J lost 1 base. The CDR3: CASSQGDREAQETQYF. CDR3 sequence (DNA): TGCGCCAGCAGCCAAGGGGACAGGGAAGCCCAAGAGACCCAGTACTTC.

This clone was seen a handful of times. The chain joins TRBV5-6 to TRBJ1-4; 10 bases agree with TRBD1. The CDR3 is 15 amino acids. V lost 2 bases and J lost 7; bases outside the gene matches: 5. CDR1 and CDR2 from the germline V gene are SGHDT and YYEEEE. This CDR3 is CASSFQTGGIEKLFF. The CDR3 DNA reads as TGTGCCAGCAGCTTTCAGACAGGGGGCATTGAAAAACTGTTTTTT.

The chain uses TRBV7-3 and TRBJ1-2, with D possibly being TRBD1 (5 bases). The CDR3 contains 17 residues. Trimming pared 2 bases from V and 2 bases from J, leaving 18 bases between. CDR1 is SGHTA and CDR2 is FQGTGA in the germline V gene. The CDR3 loop reads CASSLGPPGPGNYGYTF. The CDR3 coding sequence is TGTGCCAGCAGCTTAGGGCCCCCGGGACCGGGGAACTATGGCTACACCTTC.

This clone occurred a few times. V is TRBV3-1 (or the pseudogene TRBV3-2) and J is TRBJ2-7; D is ambiguous. V dropped 5 bases and J dropped 7 bases, with 18 bases sitting between them. Germline values: CDR1 LGHDT, CDR2 YNNKEL (reference sequence). The length of the CDR3 is 14 residues. CDR3 loop: CASSGANGLGEQYV. For the CDR3, the DNA is TGTGCCAGCAGCGGAGCCAACGGGCTCGGGGAGCAGTACGTC.